These 21 T cell receptor beta chains came from one sample sequenced in a study of cytomegalovirus exposure and HLA in healthy donors. 13 Jbeta primers and 60 Vbeta primers were used for the PCR. The assay was immunoSEQ multiplex PCR, and TCRdb's table has in-frame clones only and misses some. The sample includes 150,000 to 200,000 clones. Sequencing input: PBMCs. The receptor source for this set is a man younger than 40 in good health and CMV-seronegative.

This chain uses TRBV5-4 with TRBJ2-7; TRBD2 might be the D (5 bases). The CDR3 covers 14 residues. The V gene's germline CDR1 is SGHNT and CDR2 YYREEE (reference sequence). The V end was cut by 3 bases, the J end by 6 bases, with 16 bases between. The CDR3 DNA reads TGTGCCAGCAGCTCGGGATCTAAAATGTCCGAGCAGTACTTC. Amino acid sequence: CASSSGSKMSEQYF.

The J gene is TRBJ1-2, the V gene TRBV11-2; D is possibly TRBD1 (5 bases). Germline V lookup: CDR1 SGHAT, CDR2 FQNNGV. The CDR3 is made up of 15 amino acids. The V and J ends lost 5 bases and 4 bases respectively, with 17 bases between them. CDR3 nucleotide sequence: TGTGCCAGCAGCAGACAGTTCCCACCAGCCTATGGCTACACCTTC. Protein sequence: CASSRQFPPAYGYTF.

V is TRBV9 and J is TRBJ2-7; TRBD2 aligns across 7 bases. Germline CDR1 and CDR2: SGDLS and YYNGEE. The V gene end was trimmed by 2 bases and the J gene end by 5 bases; junction bases not matched to a gene: 7. The CDR3 consists of 14 residues. This CDR3 reads CASSVEGLSDEQYF. The CDR3, as DNA: TGTGCCAGCAGCGTTGAGGGACTATCTGACGAGCAGTACTTC.

This chain connects TRBV6-1 to TRBJ1-3; TRBD1 might be the D (5 bases). Trimming removed 5 bases at V and 1 base at J, with 12 bases between. In germline, CDR1 is MNHNS, CDR2 SASEGT. The CDR3 is 15 amino acids. CDR3 bases: TGTGCCAGCAGTCTAGGACACTTTTCTGGAAACACCATATATTTT. Its translation is CASSLGHFSGNTIYF.

The chain uses TRBV4-1 and TRBJ2-1; 10 nucleotides agree with TRBD1. The CDR3 is 18 amino acids. Unmatched junction bases numbered 11, after V lost 2 bases and J lost 4 bases. Per the germline V gene, CDR1 is MGHRA and CDR2 is YSYEKL. The CDR3 DNA reads as TGCGCCAGCAGCCAAATCCAAGTAAGGGGACAGGGGTACAATGAGCAGTTCTTC. Protein sequence: CASSQIQVRGQGYNEQFF.

Concerning this clone: Other DNA sequences within the sample encode an identical CDR3. The V call is TRBV5-1, the J call TRBJ2-1; D perhaps matches TRBD2 (5 bases). CDR3 size: 15 residues. V shed 2 bases and J shed 2 bases, with 11 bases lying between them. Germline assignment: CDR1 SGHRS and CDR2 YFSETQ. The CDR3: CASSLGSGPYNEQFF. For the CDR3, the DNA is TGCGCCAGCAGCTTAGGGAGCGGACCCTACAATGAGCAGTTCTTC.

The chain is built from TRBV5-1 and TRBJ2-7, with D unclear. The CDR3 has 13 amino acids. The germline V and J ends were trimmed by 1 base and 7 bases, with 12 bases remaining between them. Germline-derived CDR1 and CDR2 are SGHRS and YFSETQ. CDR3 sequence (DNA): TGCGCCAGCAGCTTGAACGGTGCATTTGAGCAGTACTTC. Encoded protein: CASSLNGAFEQYF.

This sequence joins TRBV9 and TRBJ2-1, with D perhaps matching TRBD2 (6 bases). Trimming cost V 4 bases and J 1 base, with 12 bases left between them. The germline V gene has CDR1 SGDLS and CDR2 YYNGEE. The CDR3 runs to 15 residues. The CDR3 spells CASSLSGGSYNEQFF. CDR3 nucleotide sequence: TGTGCCAGCAGCCTCAGCGGAGGGTCCTACAATGAGCAGTTCTTC.

The chain combines TRBV5-8 with TRBJ2-1, with TRBD2 matching over 15 bases. The germline V gene has CDR1 SGHTS and CDR2 YDEGEE. This CDR3 region has 18 residues. With V trimmed by 5 bases and J by 1 base, 7 bases remained unmatched. The CDR3 here is CASRLGLAGGPSYNEQFF. Here the CDR3 DNA reads TGTGCCAGCAGACTAGGACTAGCGGGAGGGCCTTCCTACAATGAGCAGTTCTTC. Based on the CDR3 plus reference TRBV5-8 and TRBJ2-1, the full variable domain is EAGVTQSPTHLIKTRGQQATLRCSPISGHTSVYWYQQALGLGLQFLLWYDEGEERNRGNFPPRFSGRQFPNYSSELNVNALELEDSALYLCASRLGLAGGPSYNEQFFGPGTRLTVL.

The rearrangement uses TRBV2 and TRBJ1-1; D call uncertain. Trimming stripped 7 bases from V and 5 bases from J, with 14 bases between. The V gene's germline CDR1 is SNHLY and CDR2 FYNNEI. The CDR3 sequence is 13 residues long. For the CDR3, the DNA is TGTGCCAGCACCCCAAGCGTGGTTACTGAAGCTTTCTTT. Translated, it gives CASTPSVVTEAFF. Full variable domain (missing parts from reference TRBV2 and TRBJ1-1): EPEVTQTPSHQVTQMGQEVILRCVPISNHLYFYWYRQILGQKVEFLVSFYNNEISEKSEIFDDQFSVERPDGSNFTLKIRSTKLEDSAMYFCASTPSVVTEAFFGQGTRLTVV.

The V and J genes are TRBV4-1 and TRBJ1-2; 8 bases are shared with TRBD1. V gave up 0 bases and J gave up 2 bases; unmatched junction bases: 11. The germline gives CDR1 MGHRA, CDR2 YSYEKL. The CDR3 contains 18 residues. The CDR3 DNA follows: TGCGCCAGCAGCCAAGATCTTCCAGGGGGCTGGCCCAACTATGGCTACACCTTC. Its translation is CASSQDLPGGWPNYGYTF.

The chain combines TRBV2 with TRBJ2-7; the match to TRBD1 covers 8 bases. The germline V gene has CDR1 SNHLY and CDR2 FYNNEI. V was pared by 6 bases and J by 0 bases, with 4 bases of the junction left unmatched. This CDR3 has 14 residues. The CDR3 loop reads CASSLGQVSYEQYF. For the CDR3, the DNA is TGTGCCAGCAGCCTGGGACAGGTCTCCTACGAGCAGTACTTC.

The chain recombines TRBV29-1 with TRBJ2-5; TRBD2 matches 9 bases. Germline V lookup: CDR1 SQVTM, CDR2 ANQGSEA. The junction had 7 bases not matched to a gene; V was cut back by 3 bases and J by 2 bases. CDR3 length: 15 amino acids. As DNA, the CDR3 is TGCAGCGTTGATTGGTCTAGCGGGACACAAGAGACCCAGTACTTC. This gives the protein CSVDWSSGTQETQYF.

The chain carries TRBV6-1 and TRBJ1-5, with 10 bases that match TRBD1. Trimming removed 7 bases from V and 7 bases from J; junction bases left unmatched: 10. CDR1 and CDR2 from the germline V gene are MNHNS and SASEGT. This CDR3 contains 15 residues. The CDR3 sequence is CASTSGTGAHQPQHF. Written as DNA, the CDR3 is TGTGCCAGCACAAGCGGGACAGGGGCCCACCAGCCCCAGCATTTT.

The chain uses TRBV6-1 and TRBJ2-2, with 7 bases that match TRBD2. CDR1 and CDR2 (germline): MNHNS, SASEGT. This CDR3 is 14 amino acids long. Unmatched junction bases numbered 3, after V lost 3 bases and J lost 5 bases. CDR3 in DNA: TGTGCCAGCAGTGACCCGGGAGGAACCGGGGAGCTGTTTTTT. It specifies CASSDPGGTGELFF.

J is TRBJ2-3 and V is TRBV28; 11 bases map to TRBD2. This CDR3 has 16 residues. V was clipped by 5 bases and J by 6 bases; unmatched bases: 10. Germline CDR1 reads MDHEN; CDR2 reads SYDVKM. Here the CDR3 DNA reads TGTGCCAGCAGTCACCGTAGACTAGCGGGAATCGATACGCAGTATTTT. Translated, it gives CASSHRRLAGIDTQYF.

This sequence joins TRBV9 and TRBJ1-1, with TRBD1 matching over 7 bases. The V gene end was trimmed by 3 bases and the J gene end by 8 bases; junction bases not matched to a gene: 4. CDR1 and CDR2 (germline): SGDLS, YYNGEE. There are 12 residues in the CDR3. The CDR3 sequence is CASSEQGSEAFF. Written as DNA, the CDR3 is TGTGCCAGCAGCGAACAGGGGTCGGAAGCTTTCTTT.

The rearrangement links TRBV11-3 to TRBJ2-3; TRBD2 matches at 7 bases. Germline CDR1 and CDR2: SGHNT and YENEEA. The CDR3 has 17 amino acids. The ends lost 3 bases at V and 3 bases at J; junction bases unmatched: 12. CDR3 nucleotide sequence: TGTGCCAGCAGCTTTATGGGGCGCGGGAGTGTGACAGATACGCAGTATTTT. Its protein product is CASSFMGRGSVTDTQYF.

V usage is TRBV30 and J usage is TRBJ2-7; 8 nucleotides agree with TRBD2. V lost 0 bases, J lost 3 bases, and 4 bases stayed unmatched. The CDR3 length is 14 residues. The germline V gene encodes CDR1 GTSNPN and CDR2 SVGIG (reference sequence). CDR3 loop: CAWSVGGRYYEQYF. CDR3 coding DNA: TGTGCCTGGAGTGTGGGCGGGAGGTACTACGAGCAGTACTTC.

The J gene is TRBJ2-3, the V gene TRBV11-3; D is unresolved. The CDR3 is 12 amino acids. Trimming left V 5 bases short and J 7 bases short, with 10 bases between. CDR1 and CDR2 from the germline V gene are SGHNT and YENEEA. The CDR3: CASSPETNTQYF. The DNA of the CDR3 is TGTGCCAGCAGCCCTGAGACAAATACGCAGTATTTT.

This rearrangement joins TRBV7-3 to TRBJ2-1; D remains unclear. Trimming pared 5 bases from V and 0 bases from J, leaving 14 bases between. CDR3 length: 16 amino acids. Germline V lookup: CDR1 SGHTA, CDR2 FQGTGA. The CDR3 nucleotides read TGTGCCAGCAGCAGCAAACTCATCGGCTCCTACAATGAGCAGTTCTTC. This translates into CASSSKLIGSYNEQFF.